This passage covers 32 T cell receptor beta chains from one sample sequenced in a study of beta chain features in type 1 diabetes (dated by TCRdb to the late 2010s). The library came from the immunoSEQ multiplex PCR assay. The entire amount of isolated RNA was reverse transcribed using the High Capacity cDNA Reverse Transcription Kit, so the sequenced TCRB transcripts were expressed ones. TCRdb's version of the immuneACCESS table is confined to in-frame rearrangements and falls short of the full clone set. An unresolved V gene accounts for under half of the shortfall where checked; the remainder is of unknown origin. This sample holds some 150,000 clones; about 8.7% were observed only once. Around 0.68% of the sample rests with the top ten. The sample was central memory CD4+ T cells from blood. The origin of the receptors is a man younger than 30 in good health.

This clone was counted between two and nine times. The chain employs TRBV30 and TRBJ2-5, with D possibly TRBD2 on 7 matching bases. CDR3 length equals 16 residues. CDR1 is GTSNPN and CDR2 is SVGIG in the germline V gene (reference sequence). V shed 4 bases and J shed 1 base, with 19 bases lying between them. Written as DNA, the CDR3 is TGTGCCTGGACCTCACGGGGGCCGGGGGGCCAAGAGACCCAGTACTTC. Amino acid sequence: CAWTSRGPGGQETQYF.

Here the CDR3 reads CASSQAGGLNQPQHF. The CDR3 bases are TGTGCCAGCAGCCAGGCGGGGGGGCTTAATCAGCCCCAGCATTTT. The chain recombines TRBV6-6 with TRBJ1-5; possibly TRBD1 for D (6 bases). Trimming took off 6 bases at V and 4 bases at J, with 16 bases between the two ends. CDR1 MNHNY and CDR2 SVGAGI come from the germline V gene (reference sequence). This CDR3 is built from 15 residues.

Comment on this clone: Germline is not matched at one junction end, which may reflect a read error. This sequence joins TRBV7-2 and TRBJ2-7; 8 positions match TRBD2. The CDR3 consists of 15 residues. CDR1 SGHTA and CDR2 FQGNSA come from the germline V gene. The CDR3 protein is CVSSSAGGSSYEQYF. In DNA, the CDR3 is TGTGTCAGCAGCTCCGCGGGGGGTAGCTCCTACGAGCAGTACTTC.

V and J are TRBV9 and TRBJ2-1; 9 nucleotides match TRBD1. Per the germline V gene, CDR1 is SGDLS and CDR2 is YYNGEE. This CDR3 contains 15 residues. V lost 6 bases to trimming and J lost 1 base; unmatched junction nucleotides: 5. CDR3 amino acids: CASTTGTGSYNEQFF. The CDR3 coding sequence is TGTGCCAGCACCACCGGGACAGGGTCCTACAATGAGCAGTTCTTC.

The chain couples TRBV5-4 to TRBJ2-2, with D possibly TRBD2 on 5 matching bases. V lost 4 bases and J 1 base, leaving 11 bases between the germline ends. Germline values: CDR1 SGHNT, CDR2 YYREEE (reference sequence). The CDR3 is 15 residues long. The CDR3 reads CASSTIAKNTGELFF. The DNA for the CDR3 is TGTGCCAGCAGCACCATAGCGAAGAACACCGGGGAGCTGTTTTTT.

The CDR3 DNA reads as TGTGCCAGCAGCTTCCTAGCGGGGGGCCCTAGCACAGATACGCAGTATTTT. It encodes CASSFLAGGPSTDTQYF. The J gene is TRBJ2-3, the V gene TRBV7-2; 11 bases map to TRBD2. V was clipped by 3 bases and J by 0 bases; unmatched bases: 5. Germline CDR1 reads SGHTA; CDR2 reads FQGNSA. The CDR3 is 17 residues long.

The rearrangement uses TRBV27 and TRBJ1-4; 9 nucleotides agree with TRBD1. The CDR3 contains 13 residues. The germline CDR1 and CDR2 sequences are MNHEY and SMNVEV (reference sequence). Losses at the gene ends were 5 bases for V and 11 bases for J; bases not matched to a gene: 6. In DNA form, the CDR3 reads TGTGCCAGCAGTCTTACGACAGGGGGGAAACTGTTTTTT. It codes for CASSLTTGGKLFF.

The chain employs TRBV4-3 and TRBJ1-2, with 8 bases identical to TRBD1. This CDR3 comprises 13 residues. The J segment lost 7 bases and the V segment lost 0 bases, leaving 1 base of the junction unmatched. Germline V gene data show CDR1 as LGHNA and CDR2 as YSLEER. The CDR3 is CASSQDQGAGYTF. The CDR3 DNA follows: TGCGCCAGCAGCCAAGATCAGGGGGCTGGCTACACCTTC.

This clone was counted only a few times. The genes are TRBV18 and TRBJ2-2; D is perhaps TRBD1 (6 bases). V lost 4 bases, J lost 5 bases, and 11 bases lay in between. The CDR3 contains 14 residues. Germline V gives CDR1 KGHSH, CDR2 LQKENI. CDR3 DNA sequence: TGTGCCAGCTCACTCGGACAGAGAACCGGGGAGCTGTTTTTT. Encoded protein: CASSLGQRTGELFF.

This clone was detected only a few times. This chain links TRBV14 with TRBJ1-3; a weak D match, TRBD1 (5 bases). The V gene's germline CDR1 is SGHDN and CDR2 FVKESK. This CDR3 is built from 15 residues. V shed 0 bases and J shed 7 bases, with 13 bases lying between them. CDR3 amino acids: CASSQDPGIGNTIYF. CDR3 bases: TGTGCCAGCAGCCAAGATCCAGGGATCGGTAACACCATATATTTT.

The CDR3 here is CASSLNGGSTDTQYF. CDR3 nucleotide sequence: TGCGCCAGCAGCTTGAATGGGGGCTCCACAGATACGCAGTATTTT. The chain has TRBV5-1 and TRBJ2-3; maybe TRBD1 (6 bases). The ends were cut back, 1 base at V and 2 bases at J, with 11 bases in the middle. This CDR3 has 15 amino acids. The V gene's germline CDR1 is SGHRS and CDR2 YFSETQ.

This clone turned up a few times. V gene TRBV7-3 combines with J gene TRBJ1-5; perhaps TRBD1 as D (5 bases). Trimming left V 5 bases short and J 7 bases short, with 12 bases between. Germline CDR1 and CDR2: SGHTA and FQGTGA. This CDR3 is 13 amino acids long. In DNA, the CDR3 is TGTGCCAGCAGCCCAGACGGGGGGCAGCCCCAGCATTTT. Translated: CASSPDGGQPQHF.

The rearrangement joins TRBV18 to TRBJ1-4; possible D gene TRBD1, 5 bases. The CDR3 runs to 15 residues. Germline CDR1 and CDR2: KGHSH and LQKENI. The V gene lost 0 bases and the J gene lost 7 bases, with 12 bases spanning the gap. CDR3 in DNA: TGTGCCAGCTCACCACCGGGGGGATATACTGAAAAACTGTTTTTT. It translates to CASSPPGGYTEKLFF.

On this clone: The missing conserved phenylalanine or tryptophan at the end of this CDR3 makes a read error likely. V and J are TRBV18 and TRBJ2-7; TRBD1 matches at 7 bases. The junction had 17 bases not matched to a gene; V was cut back by 4 bases and J by 5 bases. Germline loops: CDR1 KGHSH, CDR2 LQKENI. CDR3 length: 17 amino acids. The CDR3 loop is CASSRAHGTDGFHEQYL. The CDR3 DNA reads TGTGCCAGCTCACGCGCACACGGGACAGACGGTTTCCACGAGCAGTACCTC.

This clone showed up just a few times. This chain uses TRBV7-3 with TRBJ2-2; D is uncertain. This CDR3 is 14 amino acids long. Germline loops: CDR1 SGHTA, CDR2 FQGTGA. V was trimmed by 2 bases and J by 1 base, leaving 5 bases between them. The CDR3 sequence is CASSLQMNTGELFF. The CDR3 region has the DNA TGTGCCAGCAGCTTACAGATGAACACCGGGGAGCTGTTTTTT.

V is TRBV6-6 and J is TRBJ2-7; a weak D match, TRBD2 (7 bases). Germline V gene data show CDR1 as MNHNY and CDR2 as SVGAGI (reference sequence). There are 15 residues in the CDR3. Between the trimmed V and J ends, which lost 10 bases and 5 bases, there was a span of 24 bases. The chain's CDR3 is CATTGGGGFHHEQYF. CDR3 coding DNA: TGTGCCACGACCGGCGGCGGGGGCTTCCATCACGAGCAGTACTTC.

This clone appeared a few times. The chain links TRBV11-3 to TRBJ2-5; TRBD2 is a possible D gene (5 bases). Germline assignment: CDR1 SGHNT and CDR2 YENEEA. The V end was cut by 1 base, the J end by 3 bases, with 6 bases between. This CDR3 is 13 amino acids long. CDR3: CASSLVEEETQYF. The CDR3 nucleotides are TGTGCCAGCAGCTTAGTGGAGGAAGAGACCCAGTACTTC. Together with reference TRBV11-3 and TRBJ2-5, the CDR3 gives the full variable domain: EAGVVQSPRYKIIEKKQPVAFWCNPISGHNTLYWYLQNLGQGPELLIRYENEEAVDDSQLPKDRFSAERLKGVDSTLKIQPAELGDSAVYLCASSLVEEETQYFGPGTRLLVL.

This clone was counted only a few times. The rearrangement uses TRBV9 and TRBJ2-6, with 8 bases that match TRBD1. The CDR3 consists of 17 residues. Unmatched junction bases numbered 8, after V lost 3 bases and J lost 3 bases. Germline CDR1 is SGDLS and CDR2 is YYNGEE. The CDR3 region has the DNA TGTGCCAGCAGCGCGCGACCAGGGGGCGGTGGGGCCAACGTCCTGACTTTC. It yields the protein CASSARPGGGGANVLTF.

Concerning this clone itself: Other DNA variants within this sample encode the same CDR3. The chain has TRBV6-1 and TRBJ2-1; tentatively, D is TRBD1 (6 bases). Germline CDR1 reads MNHNS; CDR2 reads SASEGT. V lost 5 bases and J lost 6, with 11 bases in between. The CDR3 spans 13 residues. The DNA of the CDR3 is TGTGCCAGCAGTCTTACAGGGTTCAATGAGCAGTTCTTC. It translates to CASSLTGFNEQFF.

This clone turned up a few times. The J gene is TRBJ2-5, the V gene TRBV7-2, with D maybe TRBD1 (7 bases). Germline-derived CDR1 and CDR2 are SGHTA and FQGNSA. V lost 4 bases and J 4 bases, leaving 13 bases between the germline ends. This CDR3 has 14 residues. The DNA of the CDR3 is TGTGCCAGCAGCTCCCGACAGGGAGGAGAGACCCAGTACTTC. This sequence encodes CASSSRQGGETQYF.

Many counts were recorded for this clone. The chain employs TRBV4-2 and TRBJ2-3; D call uncertain. There are 15 residues in the CDR3. The V and J ends lost 1 base and 6 bases respectively, with 14 bases between them. CDR1 LGHNA and CDR2 YNFKEQ come from the germline V gene. The CDR3 spells CASSQGITVTDTQYF. Written as DNA, the CDR3 is TGTGCCAGCAGCCAAGGTATAACAGTGACGGATACGCAGTATTTT.

This clone was detected a few times. The chain carries TRBV4-2 and TRBJ1-2; 9 bases align to TRBD1. CDR3 length: 15 residues. Germline V gene lookup returns CDR1 LGHNA and CDR2 YNFKEQ. J was trimmed by 7 bases and V by 3 bases; bases with no gene match: 9. CDR3 protein: CASSHGDREEGGYTF. The DNA for the CDR3 is TGTGCCAGCAGCCACGGGGACAGGGAAGAGGGTGGCTACACCTTC.

Only a few counts were recorded for this clone. This chain links TRBV10-3 with TRBJ2-5, with 10 bases fitting TRBD1. From germline, CDR1 is ENHRY and CDR2 SYGVKD. This CDR3 spans 16 amino acids. With V trimmed by 4 bases and J by 4 bases, 9 bases remained unmatched. CDR3 residues: CAISVSWGQGTETQYF. The CDR3 region has the DNA TGTGCCATCAGTGTCTCGTGGGGACAGGGGACAGAGACCCAGTACTTC.

The CDR3: CASSLIGAGYEQYF. The CDR3 DNA reads as TGCGCCAGCAGCTTAATAGGGGCAGGCTACGAGCAGTACTTC. The gene calls are TRBV5-1 and TRBJ2-7; D perhaps matches TRBD1 (5 bases). V was pared by 2 bases and J by 3 bases, with 12 bases between. Germline V lookup: CDR1 SGHRS, CDR2 YFSETQ. The CDR3 is made up of 14 amino acids.

The chain has TRBV5-1 and TRBJ2-5; 8 bases map to TRBD2. With 4 bases clipped from V and 3 bases from J, the junction kept 8 bases outside the gene matches. The CDR3 runs 15 residues. Germline CDR1 SGHRS, CDR2 YFSETQ. The CDR3 region is CASSPRAGAKETQYF. The CDR3 DNA follows: TGCGCCAGCAGCCCTCGAGCGGGGGCGAAAGAGACCCAGTACTTC.

The DNA of the CDR3 is TGTGCCAGCAGCCAGTGGCGCGGGGGGGTTTACGAGCAGTACTTC. Protein sequence: CASSQWRGGVYEQYF. V and J are TRBV7-2 and TRBJ2-7, with TRBD2 matching over 9 bases. V shed 5 bases and J 4 bases; nucleotides not matched to a gene: 9. CDR1 and CDR2 (germline): SGHTA, FQGNSA. The CDR3 spans 15 residues.

This clone turned up a few times. The rearrangement links TRBV11-2 to TRBJ2-3; 8 bases map to TRBD1. CDR3 size: 14 residues. Trimming at V came to 5 bases and at J to 6 bases, leaving 7 bases not matched to a gene. Germline assignment: CDR1 SGHAT and CDR2 FQNNGV. The CDR3 DNA reads as TGTGCCAGCAGCCAAGGACAGGGTTACGATACGCAGTATTTT. Translated, it gives CASSQGQGYDTQYF. Filled out from reference TRBV11-2 and TRBJ2-3, the complete variable domain reads EAGVAQSPRYKIIEKRQSVAFWCNPISGHATLYWYQQILGQGPKLLIQFQNNGVVDDSQLPKDRFSAERLKGVDSTLKIQPAKLEDSAVYLCASSQGQGYDTQYFGPGTRLTVL.

This clone was observed a handful of times. V gene TRBV7-9 combines with J gene TRBJ2-1, with TRBD1 matching over 9 bases. The CDR3 spans 18 residues. The junction had 12 bases not matched to a gene; V was cut back by 0 bases and J by 6 bases. Germline-derived CDR1 and CDR2 are SEHNR and FQNEAQ (reference sequence). The CDR3 is CASSLARVDRGFFNEQFF. CDR3 coding DNA: TGTGCCAGCAGCTTAGCGCGAGTAGACAGGGGGTTTTTCAATGAGCAGTTCTTC.

The table lists this clone with a few counts. V gene TRBV4-2 combines with J gene TRBJ1-2, with no clear D. V was cut by 0 bases and J by 3 bases, with 17 bases left in between. The CDR3 length is 17 residues. Looked up from germline, CDR1 is LGHNA and CDR2 is YNFKEQ. The chain's CDR3 is CASSQEGERPYYYGYTF. CDR3 DNA sequence: TGTGCCAGCAGCCAAGAGGGTGAGAGGCCCTACTACTATGGCTACACCTTC.

The genes are TRBV27 and TRBJ1-5; D is possibly TRBD1 (5 bases). V was pared by 3 bases and J by 1 base, with 10 bases between. The CDR3 extends over 15 amino acids. CDR1 is MNHEY, CDR2 SMNVEV, per germline (reference sequence). CDR3 nucleotides: TGTGCCAGCAGTTTCTTAAAGGGGAGCAATCAGCCCCAGCATTTT. It specifies CASSFLKGSNQPQHF.

The V and J genes are TRBV4-3 and TRBJ2-6, with 12 bases matching TRBD1. CDR3 size: 18 residues. Germline trimming cut 3 bases from V and 0 bases from J; bases unmatched to any gene: 3. Germline loops: CDR1 LGHNA, CDR2 YSLEER. The CDR3 loop is CASSQRDRGPSGANVLTF. The CDR3 DNA is TGCGCCAGCAGCCAGCGGGACAGGGGGCCCTCTGGGGCCAACGTCCTGACTTTC.

This clone was seen only a few times. An end of the junction does not agree with germline; a read error may underlie this. V usage is TRBV6-5 and J usage is TRBJ1-1, with D unclear. Germline-derived CDR1 and CDR2 are MNHEY and SVGAGI. The CDR3 has 13 residues. For the CDR3, the DNA is TGTGCCAGCAGTAACTCGGAGGGCACTGAAGCTTTCTTT. Amino acid sequence: CASSNSEGTEAFF.